The T cell receptor beta chain under discussion was sequenced for a study of OX40 agonist ivuxolimab in advanced cancers. Assay used: immunoSEQ multiplex PCR; TCRdb lists only in-frame clones, some missing. The table lists about 77,000 clones, about 85% of them singletons. Enrollment shut out patients with autoimmune disease history or systemic immunosuppression. The V and J ends lost 4 bases and 7 bases respectively, with 14 bases between them. From germline, CDR1 is SGDLS and CDR2 YYNGEE. The CDR3 totals 13 residues. The receptor was derived from an adult with an advanced solid tumor such as melanoma, head and neck, liver or kidney cancer. The material sequenced was CD4+ or CD8+ T cells sorted from blood, taken in a trial of the OX40 agonist ivuxolimab. The chain carries TRBV9 and TRBJ1-1; D unresolved. The CDR3 DNA reads as TGTGCCAGCAGCATTAGGGTGGACGGTGAAGCTTTCTTT. It specifies CASSIRVDGEAFF.